The 27 T cell receptor beta chains in this list originate from one sample, sequenced in a study of blood T cell repertoires in COVID-19. TCRdb's table, derived via immunoSEQ multiplex PCR, lists solely in-frame clones and lacks some. Among roughly 310,000 clones, almost 90% were seen once, and the ten largest hold 2.5% to 3.5%. Specimen: peripheral blood. The receptors shown here come from a woman aged 25 to 39 with COVID-19, enrolled during active disease.

The chain employs TRBV3-1 (or the pseudogene TRBV3-2) and TRBJ2-1; no reliable D call. This CDR3 has 11 residues. V gave up 2 bases and J gave up 8 bases, with 4 bases separating them. The V gene's germline CDR1 is LGHDT and CDR2 YNNKEL (reference sequence). The CDR3 spells CASSQTDEQFF. CDR3 DNA: TGTGCCAGCAGCCAAACAGATGAGCAGTTCTTC.

This clone was seen only once. The chain's CDR3 is CASSDLQGMYYGYTF. The DNA for the CDR3 is TGTGCCAGCAGTGACCTACAGGGAATGTACTATGGCTACACCTTC. This chain links TRBV25-1 with TRBJ1-2, with D maybe TRBD1 (6 bases). Trimming shortened V by 3 bases and J by 3 bases, and 14 bases separated the two germline ends. The CDR3 extends over 15 amino acids. Germline V gene data show CDR1 as MGHDK and CDR2 as SYGVNS.

The V call is TRBV3-1 (or the pseudogene TRBV3-2), the J call TRBJ1-1, with TRBD1 matching over 8 bases. Looked up from germline, CDR1 is LGHDT and CDR2 is YNNKEL (reference sequence). V lost 6 bases to trimming and J lost 4 bases; unmatched junction nucleotides: 7. The CDR3 contains 14 residues. The CDR3 protein is CASSPLQGVTEAFF. CDR3 coding DNA: TGTGCCAGCAGTCCTCTACAGGGGGTCACTGAAGCTTTCTTT.

The V gene is TRBV11-3, the J gene TRBJ2-7; 7 bases align to TRBD2. Trimming removed 4 bases from V and 2 bases from J; junction bases left unmatched: 8. The CDR3 is 15 amino acids. Germline-derived CDR1 and CDR2 are SGHNT and YENEEA. This chain's CDR3 is CASSSTGTTPYEQYF. Written as DNA, the CDR3 is TGTGCCAGCAGCTCAACCGGGACTACCCCCTACGAGCAGTACTTC.

V and J are TRBV19 and TRBJ1-2; TRBD1 aligns across 7 bases. The CDR3 is made up of 16 amino acids. The V gene's germline CDR1 is LNHDA and CDR2 SQIVND (reference sequence). Unmatched junction bases numbered 11, after V lost 6 bases and J lost 1 base. The CDR3 sequence is CASSRRDSQVNYGYTF. CDR3 DNA sequence: TGTGCCAGTAGCCGCCGGGACAGTCAAGTTAACTATGGCTACACCTTC. The full variable domain, with the rest looked up from reference TRBV19 and TRBJ1-2, is DGGITQSPKYLFRKEGQNVTLSCEQNLNHDAMYWYRQDPGQGLRLIYYSQIVNDFQKGDIAEGYSVSREKKESFPLTVTSAQKNPTAFYLCASSRRDSQVNYGYTFGSGTRLTVV.

The genes are TRBV10-1 and TRBJ2-4; perhaps TRBD1 as D (6 bases). Trimming pared 2 bases from V and 1 base from J, leaving 6 bases between. The CDR3 sequence is 14 residues long. Germline V gene lookup returns CDR1 WNHNN and CDR2 SYGVQD (reference sequence). This chain's CDR3 is CASSEDRAKNIQYF. The CDR3 nucleotides are TGCGCCAGCAGTGAGGACAGGGCCAAAAACATTCAGTACTTC.

CDR3 loop: CASSPEVGSSQPQHF. In DNA form, the CDR3 reads TGCGCCAGCAGCCCCGAGGTCGGGTCGAGTCAGCCCCAGCATTTT. This chain joins TRBV5-1 and TRBJ1-5, with D uncertain. This CDR3 contains 15 residues. Per the germline V gene, CDR1 is SGHRS and CDR2 is YFSETQ. V was trimmed by 4 bases and J by 6 bases, leaving 17 bases between them.

This chain joins TRBV11-1 and TRBJ2-7; TRBD1 agrees at 8 bases. CDR3 length equals 14 residues. Looked up from germline, CDR1 is SGHAT and CDR2 is FQDESV (reference sequence). V gave up 3 bases and J gave up 6 bases; unmatched junction bases: 7. The CDR3 nucleotides read TGTGCCAGCAGCTTTTGGACAGGGACGGGCGAGCAGTACTTC. Its translation is CASSFWTGTGEQYF.

This clone appeared a few times. The J gene is TRBJ1-1, the V gene TRBV10-1; a weak D match, TRBD1 (5 bases). This CDR3 has 14 amino acids. Trimming stripped 5 bases from V and 4 bases from J, with 14 bases between. Germline loops: CDR1 WNHNN, CDR2 SYGVQD (reference sequence). CDR3: CASSQNVGGTEAFF. The CDR3 nucleotides read TGCGCCAGCAGTCAAAACGTCGGGGGCACTGAAGCTTTCTTT.

Here the CDR3 reads CASSLQGRDGYTF. The CDR3 region has the DNA TGTGCCAGCAGCTTACAGGGGAGAGATGGCTACACCTTC. V gene TRBV7-2 combines with J gene TRBJ1-2; tentative D call: TRBD1 (6 bases). Germline V gene sequence: CDR1 SGHTA, CDR2 FQGNSA. V dropped 2 bases and J dropped 6 bases, with 10 bases sitting between them. The CDR3 has 13 residues.

This sequence joins TRBV5-1 and TRBJ2-5; maybe TRBD1 (5 bases). CDR1 is SGHRS and CDR2 is YFSETQ in the germline V gene. The CDR3 covers 16 residues. Between the trimmed V and J ends, which lost 0 bases and 2 bases, there was a span of 14 bases. CDR3 loop: CASSLEFRTKQETQYF. The CDR3 DNA sequence: TGCGCCAGCAGCTTGGAATTCCGGACAAAGCAAGAGACCCAGTACTTC.

The rearrangement links TRBV6-5 to TRBJ1-1, with D uncertain. The germline V gene has CDR1 MNHEY and CDR2 SVGAGI. The V end was cut by 2 bases, the J end by 2 bases, with 9 bases between. The CDR3 has 14 residues. The CDR3 DNA follows: TGTGCCAGCAGTTACCTGGCGGGTAACACTGAAGCTTTCTTT. It codes for CASSYLAGNTEAFF.

The J gene is TRBJ1-1, the V gene TRBV11-2; D is ambiguous. This CDR3 region has 13 residues. Germline CDR1 and CDR2: SGHAT and FQNNGV. V was trimmed by 3 bases and J by 0 bases, leaving 5 bases between them. As DNA, the CDR3 is TGTGCCAGCAGCTTGGAGATGAACACTGAAGCTTTCTTT. Its translation: CASSLEMNTEAFF.

This chain links TRBV7-3 with TRBJ2-2, with 9 nucleotides matching TRBD2. Trimming at V came to 6 bases and at J to 6 bases, leaving 8 bases not matched to a gene. Germline V gene data show CDR1 as SGHTA and CDR2 as FQGTGA. The CDR3 is 15 amino acids. CDR3 in amino acids: CASSLGLAGSGELFF. The CDR3 DNA reads TGTGCCAGCAGTTTAGGCCTAGCGGGGTCCGGGGAGCTGTTTTTT.

The chain has TRBV30 and TRBJ1-6, with D perhaps matching TRBD1 (6 bases). Per germline, CDR1 GTSNPN and CDR2 SVGIG (reference sequence). Trimming left V 2 bases short and J 8 bases short, with 10 bases between. The CDR3 is 13 amino acids. CDR3 amino acids: CAWSMGADSPLHF. CDR3 sequence (DNA): TGTGCCTGGAGTATGGGGGCAGATTCACCCCTCCACTTT.

The chain uses TRBV20-1 and TRBJ1-1; D not resolved. The germline V gene encodes CDR1 DFQATT and CDR2 SNEGSKA (reference sequence). V was trimmed by 3 bases and J by 1 base, leaving 12 bases between them. This CDR3 has 14 residues. The CDR3 nucleotides are TGCAGTGCTAGTGATGGTCGGTGGAACACTGAAGCTTTCTTT. This sequence encodes CSASDGRWNTEAFF.

The chain combines TRBV6-5 with TRBJ2-2; 11 nucleotides match TRBD1. The V gene's germline CDR1 is MNHEY and CDR2 SVGAGI. Unmatched junction bases numbered 6, after V lost 3 bases and J lost 6 bases. This CDR3 is built from 16 residues. CDR3 in DNA: TGTGCCAGCAGTTATATGGGACAGGGGGTTTCCGGGGAGCTGTTTTTT. Translated: CASSYMGQGVSGELFF.

The V and J genes are TRBV7-8 and TRBJ1-1; D gene unclear. Trimming stripped 5 bases from V and 1 base from J, with 11 bases between. Germline lookup yields CDR1 SGHVS and CDR2 FQNEAQ. This CDR3 has 14 amino acids. As DNA, the CDR3 is TGTGCCAGCAGCCTTTACGGGGAGAACACTGAAGCTTTCTTT. It translates to CASSLYGENTEAFF.

This clone has just one count. The V and J genes are TRBV29-1 and TRBJ2-7, with 8 bases lining up with TRBD1. V trimming: 1 base; J trimming: 2 bases; junction bases outside the gene matches: 1. Germline CDR1 reads SQVTM; CDR2 reads ANQGSEA. The CDR3 runs to 13 residues. The CDR3 protein is CSVEGQGTYEQYF. The CDR3 DNA reads as TGCAGCGTTGAAGGACAGGGGACCTACGAGCAGTACTTC.

CDR3 amino acids: CASSLATGVYTEAFF. CDR3 nucleotide sequence: TGTGCCAGCAGCTTAGCCACAGGGGTTTACACTGAAGCTTTCTTT. The chain joins TRBV7-2 to TRBJ1-1; 7 bases match TRBD1. V shed 0 bases, J shed 3 bases, and the junction held 4 bases outside the gene matches. Germline CDR1 is SGHTA and CDR2 is FQGNSA. The CDR3 has 15 residues.

The V call is TRBV19, the J call TRBJ1-2; possible D gene TRBD1, 5 bases. This CDR3 is built from 11 residues. From germline, CDR1 is LNHDA and CDR2 SQIVND (reference sequence). V shed 6 bases and J shed 8 bases, with 10 bases lying between them. The CDR3 DNA is TGTGCCAGTAGGCAGGGTTTCGGCTACACCTTC. Amino acids: CASRQGFGYTF.

The rearrangement links TRBV7-9 to TRBJ2-5; D perhaps matches TRBD1 (6 bases). Trimming cost V 5 bases and J 6 bases, with 19 bases left between them. CDR1 is SEHNR and CDR2 is FQNEAQ in the germline V gene (reference sequence). This CDR3 comprises 15 residues. The DNA of the CDR3 is TGTGCCAGCAGCCCATCGCCGGGACAAGAAAAGACCCAGTACTTC. Amino acid sequence: CASSPSPGQEKTQYF.

V is TRBV7-2 and J is TRBJ2-1; D is possibly TRBD1 (6 bases). The CDR3 has 14 amino acids. The V and J ends lost 4 bases and 3 bases respectively, with 10 bases between them. Germline CDR1 is SGHTA and CDR2 is FQGNSA. The CDR3 reads CASSSRTVYNEQFF. CDR3 DNA sequence: TGTGCCAGCAGCTCCCGGACAGTCTACAATGAGCAGTTCTTC.

A single count supports this clone. In DNA form, the CDR3 reads TGTGCCAGCAGCTTATTAGGTTCAATAGCGGGAGGGCCCGCAGATACGCAGTATTTT. Translation gives CASSLLGSIAGGPADTQYF. The J gene is TRBJ2-3, the V gene TRBV7-2; 11 bases fit TRBD2. CDR1 is SGHTA, CDR2 FQGNSA, per germline. J gave up 4 bases and V 2 bases, and 14 bases lay outside the gene matches. CDR3 size: 19 residues.

This chain joins TRBV1 and TRBJ2-7; the table's D call TRBD2 went unverified against the DNA. TRBV1 is described as a pseudogene. CDR3 length: 18 amino acids. The CDR3 DNA reads as TGCACCAGCAGCCAAGAGGGGGGGGACGGGTGTCCTTCCTACGAGCAGTACTTC. Translating gives CTSSQEGGDGCPSYEQYF.

CDR3 in amino acids: CASSEGANNSPLHF. As DNA, the CDR3 is TGTGCCAGTTCGGAGGGGGCGAATAATTCACCCCTCCACTTT. The V gene is TRBV19, the J gene TRBJ1-6; TRBD1 aligns across 7 bases. The CDR3 sequence is 14 residues long. Germline CDR1 LNHDA, CDR2 SQIVND (reference sequence). V lost 8 bases and J lost 5; bases outside the gene matches: 6. Full variable domain (missing parts from reference TRBV19 and TRBJ1-6): DGGITQSPKYLFRKEGQNVTLSCEQNLNHDAMYWYRQDPGQGLRLIYYSQIVNDFQKGDIAEGYSVSREKKESFPLTVTSAQKNPTAFYLCASSEGANNSPLHFGNGTRLTVT.

This clone has just one count. The chain links TRBV3-1 (or the pseudogene TRBV3-2) to TRBJ2-1, with 7 bases that match TRBD2. Germline V gene lookup returns CDR1 LGHDT and CDR2 YNNKEL (reference sequence). The CDR3 covers 19 residues. V lost 3 bases to trimming and J lost 2 bases; unmatched junction nucleotides: 16. The CDR3 loop is CASSHPRRGGRGAYNEQFF. CDR3 in DNA: TGTGCCAGCAGCCACCCGAGGAGGGGCGGGAGAGGGGCCTACAATGAGCAGTTCTTC.